This T cell receptor (beta chain) was observed in a study of blood T cell repertoires in COVID-19. With V trimmed by 1 base and J by 1 base, 5 bases remained unmatched. The CDR3 runs 16 residues. Germline CDR1 reads KGHSH; CDR2 reads LQKENI. In the study's own analysis: Reference gene primer amplification yielded estimated nucleated cell counts. Data came from immunoSEQ multiplex PCR; TCRdb stores just in-frame clones and leaves some out. D and trimming were read from the DNA, whereas the V and J calls and clone size are those reported in that table. The table shows 35,000 to 50,000 clones, with about 90% occurring only once.

This clonotype was sampled from a man in his fifties with active COVID-19. Material for sequencing was peripheral blood. This chain connects TRBV18 to TRBJ2-7; TRBD1 agrees at 9 bases. CDR3 sequence (DNA): TGTGCCAGCTCACCACTACCGGGACAGGGATCCTACGAGCAGTACTTC. Its protein product is CASSPLPGQGSYEQYF.